What follows is one T cell receptor beta chain and its context. Antigen unknown. This sample is drawn from a study of shared clonotypes between healthy human individuals. Study summary: Donors, aged 18 to 49, were a couple of women and three men. The plates for each donor numbered three CD4 naive, three CD4 memory, two CD8 naive and one CD8 memory. General study findings and limits: Naive CD4 clonotype sharing across a handful of donors was approximately 5.2%.

Germline V gene sequence: CDR1 SQVTM, CDR2 ANQGSEA. The CDR3 sequence is 16 residues long. V was shortened by 2 bases and J by 1 base, with 16 bases between the two germline ends. Sequenced by immunoSEQ multiplex PCR; TCRdb stores in-frame clones only, minus some. The repertoire has some 980,000 clones, about 80% of them found once; the top ten carry around 1.4%. Into CD45RA+ naive and CD45RA-negative memory subsets, the CD4+ cells were split. The chain is built from TRBV29-1 and TRBJ2-3; weak D call: TRBD1 (5 bases). What was sequenced was memory CD4+ T cells sorted from blood. Indicated subset: CD45RA-negative fraction. The TCR sequence derives from a young man in good health. The CDR3 coding sequence is TGCAGCGTTGAAAATCCTGTGGGCAGGGGCACAGATACGCAGTATTTT. It yields the protein CSVENPVGRGTDTQYF.